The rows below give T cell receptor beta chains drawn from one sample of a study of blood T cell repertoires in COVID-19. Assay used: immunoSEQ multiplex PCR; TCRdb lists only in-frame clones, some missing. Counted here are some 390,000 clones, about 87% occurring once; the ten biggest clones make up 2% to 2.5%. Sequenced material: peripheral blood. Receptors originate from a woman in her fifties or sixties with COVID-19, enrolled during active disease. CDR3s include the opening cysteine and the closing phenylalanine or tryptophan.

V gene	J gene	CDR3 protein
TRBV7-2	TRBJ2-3	CASSSGLAGTDTQYF
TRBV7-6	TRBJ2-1	CASSLVFAAAQYNEQFF
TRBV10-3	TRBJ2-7	CAISESRDRGLRLYF
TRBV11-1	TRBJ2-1	CASSLDGGGWNEQFF
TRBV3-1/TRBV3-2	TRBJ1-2	CASSRGQGFGYTF
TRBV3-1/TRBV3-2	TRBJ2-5	CASSLAGAETQYF
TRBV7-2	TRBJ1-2	CASSPDSNYGYTF
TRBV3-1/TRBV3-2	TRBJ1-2	CASTQGRGDGYTF
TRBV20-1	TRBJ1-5	CSARAQQPQHF
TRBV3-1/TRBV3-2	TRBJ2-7	CASSQTLHSNPYEQYF
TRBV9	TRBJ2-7	CASSVADRRAWGGFVEQYF
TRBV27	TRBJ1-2	CASMRTGAYGYTF
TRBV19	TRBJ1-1	CASRAAGIYTEAFF
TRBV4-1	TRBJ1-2	CASSQARGRSMGYTF
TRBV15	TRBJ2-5	CATSRGAETSQETQYF
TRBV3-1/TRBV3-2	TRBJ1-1	CASSQPGQSNTEAFF
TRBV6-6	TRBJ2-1	CASSYMRNEQFF
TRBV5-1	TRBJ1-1	CASSLADGMRAEAFF
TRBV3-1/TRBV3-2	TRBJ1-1	CASRHGQAVEAFF
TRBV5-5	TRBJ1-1	CASSLVVGGNTEAFF
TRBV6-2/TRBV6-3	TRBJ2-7	CASSRGHRSYEQYF
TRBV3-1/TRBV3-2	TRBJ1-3	CASSRESSTIYF
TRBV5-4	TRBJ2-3	CASSWGGGTRSTDTQYF
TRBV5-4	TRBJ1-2	CASSFAGVEDGYTF
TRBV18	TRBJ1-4	CASAATGTNEKLFF
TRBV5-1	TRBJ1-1	CASSLYSTGGAEAFF
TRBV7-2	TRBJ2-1	CASSRPGQGLDEQFF
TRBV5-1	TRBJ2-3	CASSGVGGSTDTQYF
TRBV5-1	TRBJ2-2	CASSRTGGLTGELFF
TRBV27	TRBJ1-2	CASSFRDRSYGYTF
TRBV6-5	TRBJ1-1	CASSAGTGWTEAFF
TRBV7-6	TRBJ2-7	CASSSITGEQYF
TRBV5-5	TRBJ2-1	CASSPRPRSSYNEQFF
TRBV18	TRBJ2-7	CASSPRSIAGTGTPYEQYF
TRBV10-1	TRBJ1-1	CASSEPGQGTTEAFF
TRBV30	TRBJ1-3	CAWSVGQIAGNTIYF
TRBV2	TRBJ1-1	CASSVREGAEAFF
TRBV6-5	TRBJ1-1	CASSAGRDSEAFF
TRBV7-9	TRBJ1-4	CASSLAGGNEKLFF
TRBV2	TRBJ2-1	CASSALAGGWNEQFF
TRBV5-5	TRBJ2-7	CASSWGNAGATYEQYF
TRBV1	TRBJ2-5	CTSSPRPSVGYQETQYF
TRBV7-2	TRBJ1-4	CASSAQGGIEKLFF
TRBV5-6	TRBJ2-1	CASRPRGGAGNEQFF
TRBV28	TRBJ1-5	CASSFFEDQPQHF
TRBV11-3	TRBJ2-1	CASSRVGRDEQFF
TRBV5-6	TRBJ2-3	CASSLAGPITDTQYF
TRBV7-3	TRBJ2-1	CASSPKLASSYNEQFF
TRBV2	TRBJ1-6	CASSERRGGGSPLHF
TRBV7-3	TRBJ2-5	CASSLLGPGETQYF
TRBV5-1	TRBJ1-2	CASSSGTGTNYGYTF
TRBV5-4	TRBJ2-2	CASSLEQGAVTGELFF
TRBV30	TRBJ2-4	CAWSGTRQNIQYF